The TCR beta chain under discussion was sequenced for a study of blood T cells in healthy people across ages. Study-level findings and limits: Without sorted subsets, naive and antigen-experienced compartments could not be conclusively compared.

At least ten counts were recorded for this clonotype. Its antigen is as yet unknown. Aged roughly 6 to 100, donors were systemically healthy Caucasians from Russia. Together with a sample-barcoded 5' primer, a J-beta primer mix was included in a second PCR lasting about 6 to 12 cycles. CDR3-containing paired-end reads numbered at least 3 million in each sample. TCRdb called the 5' RACE reads again in MiXCR, with one record for every CDR3 protein. The sample includes around 900,000 distinct CDR3 sequences, around 26% seen only once; the top ten take roughly 17%. V was clipped by 6 bases and J by 6 bases; unmatched bases: 1. CDR3 length: 11 amino acids. Germline CDR1 MDHEN, CDR2 SYDVKM.

This receptor was taken from a woman aged 80 or over in good health. The sample was blood. The V and J genes are TRBV28 and TRBJ2-5; TRBD2 agrees at 7 bases. This CDR3 reads CASRGLQTQYF. As DNA, the CDR3 is TGTGCCAGCAGGGGACTACAGACCCAGTACTTC.